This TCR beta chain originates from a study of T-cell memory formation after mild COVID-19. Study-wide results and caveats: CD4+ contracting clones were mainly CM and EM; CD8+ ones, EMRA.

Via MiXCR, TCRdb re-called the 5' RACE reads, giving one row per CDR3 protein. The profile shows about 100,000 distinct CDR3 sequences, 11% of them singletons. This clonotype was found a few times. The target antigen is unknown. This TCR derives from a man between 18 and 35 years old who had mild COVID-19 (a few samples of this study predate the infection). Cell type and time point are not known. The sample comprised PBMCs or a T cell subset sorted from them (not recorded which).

The CDR3 here is CASSRRDRPFF. DNA of the CDR3: TGTGCCAGCAGCAGACGGGACAGACCGTTCTTC. The chain uses TRBV6-2 or TRBV6-3 and TRBJ2-1; TRBD1 aligns across 7 bases. The CDR3 covers 11 residues. Germline V gene sequence: CDR1 MNHEY, CDR2 SVGEGT. Trimming cost V 6 bases and J 15 bases; bases outside gene matches: 8.